This T cell receptor (beta chain) was sequenced for a study of blood T cell repertoires in COVID-19. Across the whole study: T cells, B-cell-depleted T cells, or PBMCs supplied cDNA or gDNA.

The V gene lost 5 bases and the J gene lost 4 bases, with 12 bases spanning the gap. The germline gives CDR1 SEHNR, CDR2 FQNEAQ (reference sequence). This CDR3 has 15 residues. In the original workflow: Cell counts per sample came from amplifying reference gene primers. This table comes from immunoSEQ multiplex PCR, and its TCRdb copy is limited to in-frame clones, with some not included. V and J calls and clone size are as listed in that table; D and trimming were resolved from the DNA. The sample has about 160,000 clones, about 87% seen once. This chain joins TRBV7-9 and TRBJ1-6; D possibly corresponds to TRBD1 (5 bases). The sample taken for sequencing was peripheral blood. The sequence was obtained from an older woman who had recovered from COVID-19. The CDR3 DNA follows: TGTGCCAGCAGCCCTCAGGGCAGTTATAATTCACCCCTCCACTTT. As protein: CASSPQGSYNSPLHF.